The rows below give T cell receptor beta chains drawn from one sample of a study of cytomegalovirus exposure and HLA in healthy donors. The repertoire was sequenced with immunoSEQ multiplex PCR; TCRdb's copy has only in-frame clones and lacks some. This table lists roughly 140,000 clones. Input material: PBMCs. The receptors stem from a male donor in good health and CMV-seronegative. Each CDR3 is given with its conserved first and last residue. D genes are given only for firm matches.

v_gene: TRBV28; d_gene: TRBD1; j_gene: TRBJ1-5; CDR3aa: CASSGQGVTKPQHF; CDR3nt: TGTGCCAGCAGCGGACAGGGGGTTACGAAGCCCCAGCATTTT
v_gene: TRBV28; d_gene: NA; j_gene: TRBJ1-2; CDR3aa: CASSLSRVNYGYTF; CDR3nt: TGTGCCAGCAGTTTAAGCAGGGTTAACTATGGCTACACCTTC
v_gene: TRBV19; d_gene: NA; j_gene: TRBJ2-4; CDR3aa: CASKTLGKNIQYF; CDR3nt: TGTGCCAGTAAAACACTAGGCAAAAACATTCAGTACTTC
v_gene: TRBV5-1; d_gene: TRBD2; j_gene: TRBJ2-4; CDR3aa: CASSLAGAGEVVVKNIQYF; CDR3nt: TGCGCCAGCAGCTTGGCTGGAGCGGGAGAAGTTGTCGTCAAAAACATTCAGTACTTC
v_gene: TRBV11-2; d_gene: NA; j_gene: TRBJ2-5; CDR3aa: CASSLGQSSVETQYF; CDR3nt: TGTGCCAGCAGCTTAGGGCAGTCCTCCGTAGAGACCCAGTACTTC
v_gene: TRBV5-1; d_gene: NA; j_gene: TRBJ2-7; CDR3aa: CASSLLGQSSYEQYF; CDR3nt: TGCGCCAGCAGCTTGTTAGGACAGTCCTCCTACGAGCAGTACTTC
v_gene: TRBV6-5; d_gene: TRBD2; j_gene: TRBJ2-7; CDR3aa: CASSSLKGGRDYEQYF; CDR3nt: TGTGCCAGCAGTTCCCTTAAGGGCGGGAGGGACTACGAGCAGTACTTC
v_gene: TRBV27; d_gene: NA; j_gene: TRBJ1-1; CDR3aa: CASSSQGIMLGTEAFF; CDR3nt: TGTGCCAGCAGTTCGCAGGGGATCATGTTGGGCACTGAAGCTTTCTTT
v_gene: TRBV5-4; d_gene: NA; j_gene: TRBJ1-1; CDR3aa: CASSLERPRNTEAFF; CDR3nt: TGTGCCAGCAGCTTGGAGCGCCCGAGGAACACTGAAGCTTTCTTT
v_gene: TRBV7-8; d_gene: NA; j_gene: TRBJ2-7; CDR3aa: CASSSNRRPYEQYF; CDR3nt: TGTGCCAGCAGCTCGAACAGAAGGCCCTACGAGCAGTACTTC
v_gene: TRBV6-5; d_gene: NA; j_gene: TRBJ1-1; CDR3aa: CASSYRLNGGPTFF; CDR3nt: TGTGCCAGCAGTTATCGCTTGAACGGGGGGCCGACTTTCTTT
v_gene: TRBV29-1; d_gene: NA; j_gene: TRBJ1-4; CDR3aa: CSVEDGSGPTNEKLFF; CDR3nt: TGCAGCGTTGAAGATGGAAGCGGGCCCACTAATGAAAAACTGTTTTTT
v_gene: TRBV5-4; d_gene: NA; j_gene: TRBJ2-1; CDR3aa: CASSLGGVGEVDEQFF; CDR3nt: TGTGCCAGCAGCTTGGGGGGGGTTGGGGAGGTGGATGAGCAGTTCTTC
v_gene: TRBV6-5; d_gene: TRBD1; j_gene: TRBJ2-7; CDR3aa: CASRDRAYEQYF; CDR3nt: TGTGCCAGCAGGGACAGGGCCTACGAGCAGTACTTC
v_gene: TRBV5-1; d_gene: TRBD1; j_gene: TRBJ2-5; CDR3aa: CASSPEGTGFWETQYF; CDR3nt: TGCGCCAGCAGCCCGGAAGGGACAGGGTTTTGGGAGACCCAGTACTTC
v_gene: TRBV18; d_gene: NA; j_gene: TRBJ1-6; CDR3aa: CASSDPGLVNSPLHF; CDR3nt: TGTGCCAGCTCAGACCCGGGACTGGTAAATTCACCCCTCCACTTT
v_gene: TRBV7-2; d_gene: NA; j_gene: TRBJ1-1; CDR3aa: CAAGGRNTEAFF; CDR3nt: TGTGCCGCGGGGGGAAGAAACACTGAAGCTTTCTTT
v_gene: TRBV7-8; d_gene: NA; j_gene: TRBJ1-3; CDR3aa: CASSAGVVTGNTIYF; CDR3nt: TGTGCCAGCAGCGCCGGGGTCGTAACTGGAAACACCATATATTTT
v_gene: TRBV19; d_gene: NA; j_gene: TRBJ2-5; CDR3aa: CASSMTGSETQYF; CDR3nt: TGTGCCAGTAGTATGACGGGTTCAGAGACCCAGTACTTC
v_gene: TRBV18; d_gene: NA; j_gene: TRBJ2-5; CDR3aa: CASSPTTDVQKTQYF; CDR3nt: TGTGCCAGCTCACCGACAACAGACGTCCAGAAGACCCAGTACTTC
v_gene: TRBV9; d_gene: NA; j_gene: TRBJ2-3; CDR3aa: CASSSMTGRYTDTQYF; CDR3nt: TGTGCCAGCAGCTCAATGACCGGGAGATACACAGATACGCAGTATTTT
v_gene: TRBV7-9; d_gene: NA; j_gene: TRBJ2-7; CDR3aa: CASSPTESYEQYF; CDR3nt: TGTGCCAGCAGCCCTACAGAGTCCTACGAGCAGTACTTC
v_gene: TRBV19; d_gene: TRBD2; j_gene: TRBJ2-1; CDR3aa: CASSSFLAGVSGEQFF; CDR3nt: TGTGCCAGTAGTTCTTTTCTAGCGGGGGTCTCTGGTGAGCAGTTCTTC
v_gene: TRBV19; d_gene: NA; j_gene: TRBJ1-4; CDR3aa: CASSKAGATNEKLFF; CDR3nt: TGTGCCAGTAGTAAGGCGGGGGCAACTAATGAAAAACTGTTTTTT
v_gene: TRBV7-9; d_gene: NA; j_gene: TRBJ1-2; CDR3aa: CASSLTANYGYTF; CDR3nt: TGTGCCAGCAGCTTGACAGCTAACTATGGCTACACCTTC
v_gene: TRBV11-2; d_gene: NA; j_gene: TRBJ1-1; CDR3aa: CASSASTFEAFF; CDR3nt: TGTGCCAGCAGCGCAAGCACGTTTGAAGCTTTCTTT
v_gene: TRBV28; d_gene: TRBD1; j_gene: TRBJ1-1; CDR3aa: CASSVGTVNTEAFF; CDR3nt: TGTGCCAGCAGTGTCGGGACAGTAAACACTGAAGCTTTCTTT
v_gene: TRBV19; d_gene: NA; j_gene: TRBJ2-7; CDR3aa: CASSPKLTGTLATEQYF; CDR3nt: TGTGCCAGTAGTCCAAAGTTGACAGGCACTCTCGCTACCGAGCAGTACTTC
v_gene: TRBV27; d_gene: TRBD2; j_gene: TRBJ2-7; CDR3aa: CASSWTSGSYEQYF; CDR3nt: TGTGCCAGCAGTTGGACTAGCGGGAGCTACGAGCAGTACTTC
v_gene: TRBV9; d_gene: TRBD1; j_gene: TRBJ2-1; CDR3aa: CASSPGGKDEQFF; CDR3nt: TGTGCCAGCAGTCCAGGGGGCAAAGATGAGCAGTTCTTC
v_gene: TRBV6-1; d_gene: NA; j_gene: TRBJ1-2; CDR3aa: CASRERQTNYGYTF; CDR3nt: TGTGCCAGCAGGGAACGACAGACTAACTATGGCTACACCTTC
v_gene: TRBV27; d_gene: NA; j_gene: TRBJ2-1; CDR3aa: CASSFQGGWLNEQFF; CDR3nt: TGTGCCAGCAGTTTTCAGGGAGGATGGTTGAATGAGCAGTTCTTC
v_gene: TRBV27; d_gene: TRBD2; j_gene: TRBJ2-7; CDR3aa: CASSLWLAGGPSHEQYF; CDR3nt: TGTGCCAGCAGTTTATGGCTAGCGGGGGGACCGTCCCACGAGCAGTACTTC
v_gene: TRBV5-6; d_gene: NA; j_gene: TRBJ2-7; CDR3aa: CASSLGRSYEQYF; CDR3nt: TGTGCCAGCAGCTTGGGGCGGTCCTACGAGCAGTACTTC
v_gene: TRBV18; d_gene: NA; j_gene: TRBJ2-1; CDR3aa: CASSPPGGTYNEQFF; CDR3nt: TGTGCCAGCTCACCACCAGGCGGAACCTACAATGAGCAGTTCTTC
v_gene: TRBV9; d_gene: NA; j_gene: TRBJ1-6; CDR3aa: CASSVGGTSPLHF; CDR3nt: TGTGCCAGCAGCGTAGGAGGGACATCACCCCTCCACTTT
v_gene: TRBV27; d_gene: TRBD1; j_gene: TRBJ1-1; CDR3aa: CASRDRNLNTEAFF; CDR3nt: TGTGCCAGCAGGGACAGGAACCTGAACACTGAAGCTTTCTTT
v_gene: TRBV27; d_gene: TRBD2; j_gene: TRBJ2-7; CDR3aa: CASSGYVSGGPSFIHEQYF; CDR3nt: TGTGCCAGCAGTGGGTACGTTTCGGGAGGGCCGAGTTTTATCCACGAGCAGTACTTC
v_gene: TRBV5-1; d_gene: NA; j_gene: TRBJ1-2; CDR3aa: CASSLTDYGYTF; CDR3nt: TGCGCCAGCAGCCTTACAGACTATGGCTACACCTTC
v_gene: TRBV29-1; d_gene: TRBD2; j_gene: TRBJ2-1; CDR3aa: CSVEGLAGVPYNEQFF; CDR3nt: TGCAGCGTTGAAGGACTAGCGGGAGTTCCCTACAATGAGCAGTTCTTC
v_gene: TRBV5-5; d_gene: NA; j_gene: TRBJ1-1; CDR3aa: CASSTGVNTEAFF; CDR3nt: TGTGCCAGCAGCACCGGAGTGAACACTGAAGCTTTCTTT
v_gene: TRBV6-5; d_gene: NA; j_gene: TRBJ1-2; CDR3aa: CASSSGWVGYTF; CDR3nt: TGTGCCAGCAGTTCCGGGTGGGTTGGCTACACCTTC
v_gene: TRBV18; d_gene: NA; j_gene: TRBJ2-1; CDR3aa: CASSPPLGRAPGEQFF; CDR3nt: TGTGCCAGCTCCCCCCCTTTGGGGCGCGCCCCCGGTGAGCAGTTCTTC
v_gene: TRBV19; d_gene: TRBD2; j_gene: TRBJ2-2; CDR3aa: CASVLAGGTGELFF; CDR3nt: TGTGCCAGTGTACTAGCGGGGGGCACCGGGGAGCTGTTTTTT
v_gene: TRBV5-1; d_gene: TRBD1; j_gene: TRBJ1-4; CDR3aa: CASSLSPGGNEKLFF; CDR3nt: TGCGCCAGCAGCTTGTCACCAGGGGGCAATGAAAAACTGTTTTTT
v_gene: TRBV9; d_gene: TRBD2; j_gene: TRBJ2-5; CDR3aa: CASSVGRGQETQYF; CDR3nt: TGTGCCAGCAGCGTTGGGAGGGGCCAAGAGACCCAGTACTTC
v_gene: TRBV7-2; d_gene: TRBD1; j_gene: TRBJ1-1; CDR3aa: CASSLSGQGGTEAFF; CDR3nt: TGTGCCAGCAGCTTATCGGGACAGGGGGGCACTGAAGCTTTCTTT
v_gene: TRBV6-5; d_gene: NA; j_gene: TRBJ1-4; CDR3aa: CASSPRSPNEKLFF; CDR3nt: TGTGCCAGCAGCCCACGGTCCCCGAATGAAAAACTGTTTTTT
v_gene: TRBV5-1; d_gene: TRBD2; j_gene: TRBJ2-7; CDR3aa: CASSLGLAGANSYEQYF; CDR3nt: TGCGCCAGCAGCTTGGGCCTAGCGGGAGCGAATTCCTACGAGCAGTACTTC